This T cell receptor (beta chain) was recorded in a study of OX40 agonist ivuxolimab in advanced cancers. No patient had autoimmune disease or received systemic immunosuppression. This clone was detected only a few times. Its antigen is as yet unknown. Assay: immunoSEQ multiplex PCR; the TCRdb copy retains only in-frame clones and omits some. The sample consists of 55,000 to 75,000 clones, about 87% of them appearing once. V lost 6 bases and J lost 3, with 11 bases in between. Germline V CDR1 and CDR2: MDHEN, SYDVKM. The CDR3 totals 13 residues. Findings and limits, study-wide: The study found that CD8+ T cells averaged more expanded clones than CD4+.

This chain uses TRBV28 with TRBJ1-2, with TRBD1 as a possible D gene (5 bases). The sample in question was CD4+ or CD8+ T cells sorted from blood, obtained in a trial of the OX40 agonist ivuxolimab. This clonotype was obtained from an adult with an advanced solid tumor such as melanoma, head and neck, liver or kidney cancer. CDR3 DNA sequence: TGTGCCAGCAGGCCTCAGGGTGACTATGGCTACACCTTC. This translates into CASRPQGDYGYTF.